A selection of T cell receptor beta chains follows, all from one sample in a study of OX40 agonist ivuxolimab in advanced cancers. Sequencing was performed with immunoSEQ multiplex PCR; in TCRdb, only in-frame clones are kept and a portion is missing. The sample holds tens of thousands of clones; around 90% are singletons and the top ten take 25%. The starting material was CD4+ or CD8+ T cells sorted from blood, obtained in a trial of the OX40 agonist ivuxolimab. The receptors come from an adult with an advanced solid tumor such as melanoma, head and neck, liver or kidney cancer. The conserved cysteine and the conserved F or W are not part of the CDR3 here. D genes are given only for firm matches.

TRBV6-5	.	ASSYADGVADTQY
TRBV2	.	ASSEAFQWEQY
TRBV6-1	TRBD1	ASSEWGQGGYGYT
TRBV30	.	AWSADLTKGYNSPLH
TRBV4-2	.	ASRTSGSYNEQF
TRBV4-2	TRBD2	ASSQESSGSLSYEQY
TRBV7-2	.	ASSLAWGSYEQY
TRBV10-2	.	ASSEGRRRDGYT
TRBV11-2	.	ASSLGGAEQY
TRBV27	TRBD2	ASSFSPGGETQY
TRBV6-1	.	ASSLTRGLGTEAF
TRBV5-8	.	ASSLGLALNNEQF